This TCR beta chain stems from a study of blood T cells in healthy people across ages. Regarding the study as a whole: One million T cells yielded diversity estimates that were considered underestimates.

Between the trimmed V and J ends, which lost 6 bases and 4 bases, there was a span of 12 bases. This CDR3 spans 12 amino acids. Germline V gene data show CDR1 as DFQATT and CDR2 as SNEGSKA (reference sequence). Many counts were recorded for this clonotype. Its specificity is not known. A second roughly 6 to 11 cycle PCR used barcoded and J-beta primers. One entry per CDR3 protein, called by TCRdb with MiXCR from the 5' RACE reads. The sample comprises roughly 1.7 million distinct CDR3 sequences, almost 35% of which are singletons, and 10% to 12% rests with the top ten. The chain employs TRBV20-1 and TRBJ2-5, with D perhaps TRBD2 (5 bases). The specimen was blood. This clonotype was obtained from a woman aged 25 to 39 in good health. CDR3 bases: TGCAGTGCCAGCCGACGGGGAGAGACCCAGTACTTC. It encodes CSASRRGETQYF.